This TCR beta chain was observed in a study of T cell repertoires in aging, cancer and after chemotherapy (dated by TCRdb to between 2017 and 2020). Background for the entire study: Six donor age groups were covered, ranging from 30 or younger up to 70 or older, and each group contained at least three individuals. Healthy donor control TCR repertoires were recorded over several months to years and showed clear clonal overlap across re-sampling. The full dataset contained 9.1 million or so TCR reads. The cohort comprised about 220 cancer patients, more than 85 with hematological and roughly 120 with solid cancers, plus 95 healthy donors as a reference group. Peripheral blood TCR beta repertoires from healthy donors and cancer patients were profiled to examine immunoaging and T cell reconstitution after chemotherapy.

Measured from the cysteine to the phenylalanine, the CDR3 is 16 residues long. The DNA shown is the 48-base CDR3, in frame from base 1. Germline trimming amounts to 0 bases on V and 5 bases on J, with 11 as the count of junction bases outside the gene matches. The germline V gene (reference sequence) provides CDR1 DFQATT and CDR2 SNEGSKA. Rearranged TRB sequences spanning V, D and J segments were amplified in a multiplex touch-down PCR with a mixed TRB-A/B primer pool. Two consecutive PCR reactions with Phusion HS II polymerase added Illumina adapters and sample indices to the amplicons. After gel purification with the NucleoSpin Gel and PCR Clean-up kit, the amplicons were checked using Qubit and an Agilent 2100 Bioanalyzer. Sequencing of the libraries was done on an Illumina MiSeq with paired-end, single-indexed 600-cycle runs. Processing in the source paper ran as follows. MiXCR versions 2.12 and 3.0.5 were used to process TRB sequences. Each unique CDR3 nucleotide sequence was counted as one clone, and only productive sequences with at least two reads were retained. Repertoire metrics included Shannon diversity, evenness, clonality (one minus evenness), and alpha-parameterized diversity profiles from alpha 0 to 5. Generation probabilities of clones in paired pre- and post-chemotherapy samples were computed with the IGoR algorithm. The public sequencing data were trimmed at Q25 with fastp and processed into clonotypes with MiXCR by TCRdb, which kept only in-frame beta chains. Rows are unified per CDR3 protein, each entry keeping the most common DNA and genes. None of the V and J calls come from the authors' own analysis; TCRdb made them. In this sample the table shows around 6,200 distinct CDR3 sequences, 27% of which occur a single time. Around 4.2% of the sample belongs to the ten largest clones.

This clonotype was seen a few times. Its antigen is not yet known. Per-base qualities were not stored, and no clone one base away is much larger. Points the paper makes about the study in general: In healthy donors, the drop in TCR diversity with age came mainly from a loss of richness, whereas in cancer patients a loss of evenness also played a part. The authors noted that the repertoire data do not allow conclusions about immunological memory after chemotherapy. Median generation probability increased over the chemotherapy interval in both cancer cohorts, suggesting repertoire reconstitution through rebound thymic output. Compared with age-matched healthy donors, untreated patients with hematological or solid cancers had significantly lower TCR diversity and higher clonality in blood.

Genomic DNA extracted from peripheral blood, rather than sorted cells or RNA, was used as the source for amplification of TCR beta rearrangements. The chain is assembled from TRBV20-1 and TRBJ2-7, and 9 junction bases match TRBD1. The sample was blood. The clonotype comes from a human donor in good health. CDR3 reads: CSARDPMVQGAHEQYF. The sequenced DNA is TGCAGTGCTAGAGATCCTATGGTACAGGGGGCCCACGAGCAGTACTTC.